Below are 29 T cell receptor beta chains sequenced from a single sample in a study of T-cell reconstitution after alpha-beta-depleted transplantation in children. For TCRbeta, the library was prepared with unique molecular identifiers. TCRdb independently ran MiXCR on the PCR reads; one entry per CDR3 protein. The table includes 800,000 to 1,000,000 distinct CDR3 sequences, around 30% detected once. The sequencing used PBMCs, mostly from graft donor cells, collected 360 days after TCRalphabeta/CD19-depleted stem cell transplant. The receptors derive from a boy under two years old who had a stem cell transplant for SCID, so the T cells may come from the graft donor.

The gene calls are TRBV28 and TRBJ1-2; D is perhaps TRBD1 (5 bases). CDR1 is MDHEN, CDR2 SYDVKM, per germline. The CDR3 spans 12 residues. V was clipped by 5 bases and J by 8 bases, with 12 bases between them. CDR3 sequence: CASSLGGWGYTF. CDR3 bases: TGTGCCAGCAGTCTGGGGGGTTGGGGCTACACCTTC.

The chain couples TRBV20-1 to TRBJ2-5; no clear D gene. Germline V gives CDR1 DFQATT, CDR2 SNEGSKA (reference sequence). The CDR3 runs 13 residues. Trimming took 6 bases from V and 5 from J, leaving 16 bases between them. Written as DNA, the CDR3 is TGCAGTGCCCCTGGACGTGCCAGGGAGACCCAGTACTTC. It yields the protein CSAPGRARETQYF.

In its sample, this clonotype was seen once. The chain links TRBV10-3 to TRBJ2-4; 7 nucleotides line up with TRBD2. Germline V CDR1 and CDR2: ENHRY, SYGVKD. The CDR3 is 13 amino acids. The ends lost 10 bases at V and 8 bases at J; junction bases unmatched: 11. The CDR3 DNA follows: TGTGCCACCCGGGGGGACGAAGGGGACATTCAGTACTTC. The encoded protein is CATRGDEGDIQYF.

A few counts support this clonotype. The J gene is TRBJ2-2, the V gene TRBV5-1; D is possibly TRBD1 (5 bases). Germline-derived CDR1 and CDR2 are SGHRS and YFSETQ. The CDR3 consists of 15 residues. Trimming pared 0 bases from V and 3 bases from J, leaving 9 bases between. CDR3 in amino acids: CASSLASTDTGELFF. Written as DNA, the CDR3 is TGCGCCAGCAGCTTGGCCTCGACAGACACCGGGGAGCTGTTTTTT.

In this sample, this clonotype turned up a few times. This chain joins TRBV20-1 and TRBJ1-1; D ambiguous. This CDR3 contains 13 residues. V dropped 3 bases and J dropped 5 bases, with 13 bases sitting between them. The germline CDR1 and CDR2 sequences are DFQATT and SNEGSKA (reference sequence). The CDR3 here is CSARRSIRTEAFF. The CDR3 nucleotides read TGCAGTGCTAGGAGGAGCATCAGGACTGAAGCTTTCTTT.

In its sample, this clonotype was seen a few times. The chain recombines TRBV24-1 with TRBJ2-1; D may match TRBD1 or TRBD2 (5 bases each). Per the germline V gene, CDR1 is KGHDR and CDR2 is SFDVKD. The CDR3 consists of 17 residues. Trimming took 3 bases from V and 6 from J, leaving 20 bases between them. The CDR3 spells CATSDQFGAAGVNEQFF. For the CDR3, the DNA is TGTGCCACCAGTGATCAGTTCGGGGCAGCAGGCGTCAATGAGCAGTTCTTC.

The chain is built from TRBV20-1 and TRBJ2-1; D may be TRBD1 (6 bases). This CDR3 region has 15 residues. Trimming pared 0 bases from V and 9 bases from J, leaving 18 bases between. Germline V gene sequence: CDR1 DFQATT, CDR2 SNEGSKA (reference sequence). The DNA of the CDR3 is TGCAGTGCTAGAGATGGGGATACAGGGATAGGTGAGCAGTTCTTC. This encodes CSARDGDTGIGEQFF.

Comments on this clonotype: The junction departs from the called germline gene at one end, perhaps through a read error. The chain employs TRBV10-3 and TRBJ2-7; D possibly corresponds to TRBD2 (5 bases). This CDR3 is built from 15 residues. The germline gives CDR1 ENHRY, CDR2 SYGVKD. This chain's CDR3 is CAIRESGIGSYEQYF. The CDR3 DNA reads as TGTGCCATCAGAGAGTCCGGGATTGGATCCTACGAGCAGTACTTC.

The sample holds a few counts of this clonotype. This sequence joins TRBV20-1 and TRBJ2-4; 7 bases line up with TRBD2. V shed 1 base and J 5 bases; nucleotides not matched to a gene: 8. This CDR3 contains 15 residues. Germline CDR1 DFQATT, CDR2 SNEGSKA (reference sequence). The CDR3 loop is CSARVTGLAENIQYF. In DNA form, the CDR3 reads TGCAGTGCTAGAGTTACGGGGCTAGCGGAAAACATTCAGTACTTC.

The chain couples TRBV10-3 to TRBJ2-7; 7 positions agree with TRBD1. Germline CDR1 is ENHRY and CDR2 is SYGVKD. Unmatched junction bases numbered 1, after V lost 5 bases and J lost 3 bases. The CDR3 totals 12 residues. CDR3 sequence: CAISNRGYEQYF. CDR3 bases: TGTGCCATCAGTAACAGGGGCTACGAGCAGTACTTC.

This chain uses TRBV4-3 with TRBJ1-1; unclear D gene. From germline, CDR1 is LGHNA and CDR2 YSLEER. The CDR3 has 14 amino acids. V was trimmed by 0 bases and J by 6 bases, leaving 11 bases between them. The CDR3 region is CASSQDLLGAEAFF. The DNA of the CDR3 is TGCGCCAGCAGCCAAGATCTATTGGGTGCTGAAGCTTTCTTT.

This clonotype has a count of ten or more. The CDR3 DNA sequence: TGTGCCAGCACCCCATTCTTGGGACAGGGGGCCTACGAGCAGTACTTC. Translated: CASTPFLGQGAYEQYF. The chain uses TRBV12-3 or TRBV12-4 and TRBJ2-7; TRBD1 aligns across 11 bases. J was trimmed by 2 bases and V by 7 bases; bases with no gene match: 10. This CDR3 contains 16 residues.

The J gene is TRBJ2-1, the V gene TRBV9; 10 bases are shared with TRBD2. CDR1 SGDLS and CDR2 YYNGEE come from the germline V gene. The length of the CDR3 is 15 residues. With 0 bases clipped from V and 6 bases from J, the junction kept 3 bases outside the gene matches. This CDR3 reads CASSVASGGANEQFF. Written as DNA, the CDR3 is TGTGCCAGCAGCGTAGCCAGCGGGGGGGCCAATGAGCAGTTCTTC.

There are a few counts of this clonotype. This chain connects TRBV12-3 or TRBV12-4 to TRBJ2-2, with TRBD1 matching over 8 bases. Trimming at V came to 6 bases and at J to 6 bases, leaving 6 bases not matched to a gene. The length of the CDR3 is 14 residues. For the CDR3, the DNA is TGTGCCAGCAGCTTAATGACAGGGGCCGGGGAGCTGTTTTTT. It translates to CASSLMTGAGELFF.

This chain connects TRBV5-1 to TRBJ1-2; D remains unclear. The ends were cut back, 3 bases at V and 3 bases at J, with 9 bases in the middle. The CDR3 extends over 13 amino acids. Germline assignment: CDR1 SGHRS and CDR2 YFSETQ. The CDR3 DNA reads TGCGCCAGCAGCTCGCACAATTACTATGGCTACACCTTC. Amino acid sequence: CASSSHNYYGYTF. The complete variable domain, with remaining parts taken from reference TRBV5-1 and TRBJ1-2, reads KAGVTQTPRYLIKTRGQQVTLSCSPISGHRSVSWYQQTPGQGLQFLFEYFSETQRNKGNFPGRFSGRQFSNSRSEMNVSTLELGDSALYLCASSSHNYYGYTFGSGTRLTVV.

The rearrangement links TRBV28 to TRBJ1-5, with TRBD1 identical over 9 bases. The CDR3 spans 17 residues. Germline-derived CDR1 and CDR2 are MDHEN and SYDVKM. Trimming removed 6 bases from V and 2 bases from J; junction bases left unmatched: 11. In nucleotides, the CDR3 is TGTGCCAGCAGCTTCGGACAGGGGATTTTCGGCAATCAGCCCCAGCATTTT. Translation gives CASSFGQGIFGNQPQHF. The full variable domain, with the rest looked up from reference TRBV28 and TRBJ1-5, is DVKVTQSSRYLVKRTGEKVFLECVQDMDHENMFWYRQDPGLGLRLIYFSYDVKMKEKGDIPEGYSVSREKKERFSLILESASTNQTSMYLCASSFGQGIFGNQPQHFGDGTRLSIL.

Only a few counts were recorded for this clonotype. This sequence joins TRBV20-1 and TRBJ1-5, with a possible D match to TRBD1 (5 bases). The germline V and J ends were trimmed by 4 bases and 2 bases, with 15 bases remaining between them. This CDR3 region has 15 residues. CDR1 DFQATT and CDR2 SNEGSKA come from the germline V gene (reference sequence). This CDR3 reads CSATVSGGGNQPQHF. CDR3 coding DNA: TGCAGTGCTACCGTTTCCGGGGGTGGCAATCAGCCCCAGCATTTT.

The V call is TRBV12-3 or TRBV12-4, the J call TRBJ1-1; 8 bases fit TRBD1. After removal of 1 base from V and 2 bases from J, the junction contained 9 bases not matched to a gene. This CDR3 is built from 17 residues. The CDR3 region is CASSLGTGGSGNTEAFF. As DNA, the CDR3 is TGTGCCAGCAGTTTAGGTACAGGGGGGTCGGGAAACACTGAAGCTTTCTTT.

This clonotype was counted a single time. This chain connects TRBV11-2 to TRBJ2-1; no clear D. The V gene lost 0 bases and the J gene lost 12 bases, with 12 bases spanning the gap. This CDR3 is 13 amino acids long. Germline assignment: CDR1 SGHAT and CDR2 FQNNGV. The CDR3 DNA reads TGTGCCAGCAGCTTAGATCGATACTCCTTGCAGTTCTTC. Its protein is CASSLDRYSLQFF. Combining the CDR3 with reference TRBV11-2 and TRBJ2-1 gives the whole variable domain EAGVAQSPRYKIIEKRQSVAFWCNPISGHATLYWYQQILGQGPKLLIQFQNNGVVDDSQLPKDRFSAERLKGVDSTLKIQPAKLEDSAVYLCASSLDRYSLQFFGPGTRLTVL.

The chain carries TRBV7-9 and TRBJ2-1; 8 nucleotides agree with TRBD1. The length of the CDR3 is 14 residues. V lost 5 bases and J lost 10; bases outside the gene matches: 10. Germline V gene sequence: CDR1 SEHNR, CDR2 FQNEAQ (reference sequence). CDR3 in amino acids: CASSIELQGVEQFF. CDR3 bases: TGTGCCAGCAGCATCGAATTACAGGGGGTCGAGCAGTTCTTC.

The sample holds a few counts of this clonotype. CDR3 in amino acids: CASSPYGTGDYEQYF. The CDR3 DNA follows: TGCGCCAGCAGCCCGTACGGGACAGGTGACTACGAGCAGTACTTC. The V call is TRBV5-1, the J call TRBJ2-7; 8 bases match TRBD1. Germline assignment: CDR1 SGHRS and CDR2 YFSETQ. Germline trimming cut 4 bases from V and 3 bases from J; bases unmatched to any gene: 9. CDR3 size: 15 residues.

V usage is TRBV11-2 and J usage is TRBJ2-5; D uncertain. Trimming stripped 0 bases from V and 4 bases from J, with 9 bases between. Germline CDR1 and CDR2: SGHAT and FQNNGV. The CDR3 is made up of 14 amino acids. CDR3 sequence reads: CASSLDYSGETQYF. The DNA for the CDR3 is TGTGCCAGCAGCTTAGACTACTCCGGAGAGACCCAGTACTTC.

The chain has TRBV5-1 and TRBJ1-6; D gene uncertain. The CDR3 has 15 residues. Trimming stripped 0 bases from V and 7 bases from J, with 11 bases between. Germline values: CDR1 SGHRS, CDR2 YFSETQ. CDR3 residues: CASSLAGIRNSPLHF. CDR3 DNA: TGCGCCAGCAGCTTGGCCGGGATACGGAATTCACCCCTCCACTTT.

V and J are TRBV9 and TRBJ1-2; 9 bases align to TRBD1. Trimming took 3 bases from V and 3 from J; bases not matched to a gene: 6. The CDR3 has 15 amino acids. The germline gives CDR1 SGDLS, CDR2 YYNGEE. CDR3 coding DNA: TGTGCCAGCAGCGGACGGACAGGGGAGGACTATGGCTACACCTTC. Translation: CASSGRTGEDYGYTF.

A remark on this clonotype: No conserved phenylalanine or tryptophan ends this CDR3, so it is likely a read error. The rearrangement joins TRBV29-1 to TRBJ1-1; D not certain. The CDR3 contains 12 residues. Trimming took off 2 bases at V and 1 base at J, with 5 bases between the two ends. Germline V lookup: CDR1 SQVTM, CDR2 ANQGSEA. CDR3 DNA: TGCAGCGTTGAATGGGGGAACACTGAAGCTTTCTGT. Its translation is CSVEWGNTEAFC.

This clonotype appeared a few times. The chain carries TRBV12-3 or TRBV12-4 and TRBJ2-5; 7 bases line up with TRBD1. This CDR3 is 16 amino acids long. The V segment lost 1 base and the J segment 1 base; nucleotides outside the gene matches: 6. CDR3 sequence: CASSLDLGTVQETQYF. In nucleotides, the CDR3 is TGTGCCAGCAGTTTAGACCTCGGGACAGTCCAAGAGACCCAGTACTTC.

The chain carries TRBV6-2 or TRBV6-3 and TRBJ2-3; 8 nucleotides agree with TRBD2. The germline gives CDR1 MNHEY, CDR2 SVGEGT. The CDR3 covers 15 residues. V was pared by 6 bases and J by 6 bases, with 11 bases of the junction left unmatched. The CDR3 reads CASRNTAGVLDTQYF. For the CDR3, the DNA is TGTGCCAGCAGAAACACAGCGGGGGTTTTGGATACGCAGTATTTT.

The table lists this clonotype with a few counts. The gene calls are TRBV12-3 or TRBV12-4 and TRBJ2-1; D might be TRBD1 (6 bases). V lost 5 bases and J lost 7, with 24 bases in between. This CDR3 has 17 residues. CDR3 nucleotide sequence: TGTGCCAGCAGTCTTCCCTGGGGGCCGAGGAGGCGTAATGAGCAGTTCTTC. It encodes CASSLPWGPRRRNEQFF.

A few counts support this clonotype. The chain couples TRBV20-1 to TRBJ1-3; no reliable D call. This CDR3 spans 14 amino acids. Germline CDR1 is DFQATT and CDR2 is SNEGSKA (reference sequence). Trimming took 5 bases from V and 0 from J, leaving 11 bases between them. The CDR3 here is CSAAQLSSGNTIYF. In nucleotides, the CDR3 is TGCAGTGCTGCTCAACTGAGCTCTGGAAACACCATATATTTT.